Shown below are 7 T cell receptor beta chains from a single sample sequenced in a study of response to subunit inactivated influenza vaccine. TCRdb independently ran MiXCR on the RT-PCR reads; one entry per CDR3 protein. The sample lists 490,000 or so distinct CDR3 sequences; less than 8% were seen once. Specimen: PBMCs from blood, collected 23 months after vaccination. Source of these receptors: a man between 50 and 75 years old who received an inactivated influenza vaccine.

In this sample, this clonotype turned up many times. The rearrangement joins TRBV4-2 to TRBJ2-5, with D hard to call. The CDR3 has 14 amino acids. Trimming took off 8 bases at V and 1 base at J, with 14 bases between the two ends. The germline V gene encodes CDR1 LGHNA and CDR2 YNFKEQ. CDR3 sequence: CASAVSSGQETQYF. In nucleotides, the CDR3 is TGTGCCAGCGCAGTGTCGTCCGGCCAAGAGACCCAGTACTTC.

The genes are TRBV6-1 and TRBJ2-1, with D hard to call. V shed 5 bases and J shed 2 bases, with 16 bases lying between them. The CDR3 has 16 amino acids. Germline-derived CDR1 and CDR2 are MNHNS and SASEGT. CDR3 coding DNA: TGTGCCAGCAGTCCCACGCTGGGTTCTACCTACAATGAGCAGTTCTTC. It is translated as CASSPTLGSTYNEQFF.

This clonotype was detected ten times or more. This chain links TRBV10-3 with TRBJ2-1; 7 bases map to TRBD2. Germline CDR1 reads ENHRY; CDR2 reads SYGVKD. This CDR3 has 12 residues. V lost 8 bases, J lost 7 bases, and 5 bases stayed unmatched. The CDR3 here is CAIGGGENEQFF. For the CDR3, the DNA is TGTGCCATCGGGGGGGGGGAAAATGAGCAGTTCTTC.

In this sample, this clonotype turned up many times. J is TRBJ2-7 and V is TRBV3-1; D perhaps matches TRBD1 (6 bases). The CDR3 is 15 amino acids. V was clipped by 2 bases and J by 0 bases, with 11 bases between them. Germline V CDR1 and CDR2: LGHDT, YNNKEL (reference sequence). The CDR3 region is CASSQQGRSSYEQYF. The CDR3 coding sequence is TGTGCCAGCAGCCAACAGGGGCGCAGCTCCTACGAGCAGTACTTC.

The chain uses TRBV29-1 and TRBJ2-1; D not resolved. Deletions cut 6 bases from V and 0 bases from J, with 12 bases between. This CDR3 has 14 residues. CDR1 is SQVTM, CDR2 ANQGSEA, per germline. This CDR3 reads CSVYYPSSYNEQFF. CDR3 coding DNA: TGCAGCGTCTATTACCCAAGCTCCTACAATGAGCAGTTCTTC.

This clonotype was counted many times. The chain uses TRBV12-3 or TRBV12-4 and TRBJ2-5, with a possible D match to TRBD2 (5 bases). The CDR3 consists of 13 residues. V gave up 4 bases and J gave up 4 bases, with 10 bases separating them. The CDR3 protein is CASSSGYLETQYF. As DNA, the CDR3 is TGTGCCAGCAGTTCGGGGTATTTAGAGACCCAGTACTTC.

Regarding this clonotype: A single base separates this from a much larger clone, so it may be a read error. This sequence joins TRBV20-1 and TRBJ2-3; 10 bases are shared with TRBD2. Germline V gives CDR1 DFQATT, CDR2 SNEGSKA (reference sequence). CDR3 length: 14 residues. DNA for the CDR3: TGCAGGGCCAGGCTAGCGGGAGTACCAGATACGCAGTATTTT. Its translation is CRARLAGVPDTQYF.